Below, 3 T cell receptor beta chains from the same sample are listed, as sequenced in a study of blood T cell repertoires in COVID-19. Repertoires were generated with immunoSEQ multiplex PCR, while TCRdb's copy carries only in-frame clones and drops some. The table has about 53,000 clones, around 78% seen once. Material: peripheral blood. The receptors shown here come from a human donor with active or convalescent COVID-19. The donor label of this sample is uncertain.

Comments on this clone: One junction end does not reproduce the germline sequence, and a read error may be involved. The chain joins TRBV20-1 to TRBJ2-4; 7 bases are a match to TRBD1. Germline values: CDR1 DFQATT, CDR2 SNEGSKA (reference sequence). This CDR3 has 11 amino acids. CDR3 sequence reads: CSLGDRENGVF. CDR3 DNA sequence: TGCAGTTTGGGAGACAGGGAGAACGGGGTCTTC.

This chain connects TRBV2 to TRBJ1-1, with D perhaps matching TRBD1 (5 bases). The V and J ends lost 8 bases and 1 base respectively, with 14 bases between them. The germline V gene has CDR1 SNHLY and CDR2 FYNNEI. The CDR3 length is 14 residues. DNA for the CDR3: TGTGCCAGCCTGCAGGGTGCCCCGAACACTGAAGCTTTCTTT. It encodes CASLQGAPNTEAFF.

V gene TRBV19 combines with J gene TRBJ1-1, with D unresolved. CDR1 and CDR2 from the germline V gene are LNHDA and SQIVND (reference sequence). V was clipped by 8 bases and J by 1 base, with 17 bases between them. The CDR3 spans 15 residues. The CDR3 reads CASSPNGRQNTEAFF. Written as DNA, the CDR3 is TGTGCCAGTTCACCCAACGGGAGGCAGAACACTGAAGCTTTCTTT.